A selection of T cell receptor beta chains follows, all from one sample in a study of blood T cell repertoires in COVID-19. Libraries were prepared by immunoSEQ multiplex PCR; TCRdb keeps only in-frame clonotypes and omits some of them. The sample lists about 270,000 clones; approximately 92% were seen once. Sequencing used PBMCs or T cells enriched from blood (not recorded which). The receptors shown here come from a woman in her late teens or twenties who had recovered from COVID-19. The CDR3 runs from the conserved cysteine through the conserved F or W. The D gene is left open where the match is weak. Clone size appears in some rows only: once, few, many, or a class for an expanded clone.

abundance: NA; d_gene: NA; j_gene: TRBJ1-4; v_gene: TRBV4-2; CDR3nt: TGTGCCAGCAGCCAAGATAGTGCAACTAATGAAAAACTGTTTTTT; CDR3aa: CASSQDSATNEKLFF
abundance: NA; d_gene: NA; j_gene: TRBJ1-4; v_gene: TRBV5-4; CDR3nt: TGTGCCAGCAGCCCAAGCCCATTCTTAGCAACTAATGAAAAACTGTTTTTT; CDR3aa: CASSPSPFLATNEKLFF
abundance: NA; d_gene: NA; j_gene: TRBJ1-3; v_gene: TRBV30; CDR3nt: TGTGCCTGGAGTGTCAGGGGATTGAACACCATATATTTT; CDR3aa: CAWSVRGLNTIYF
abundance: NA; d_gene: NA; j_gene: TRBJ1-5; v_gene: TRBV2; CDR3nt: TGTGCCAGCATCCTTTTTCCAGGGGACAGCAATCAGCCCCAGCATTTT; CDR3aa: CASILFPGDSNQPQHF
abundance: NA; d_gene: NA; j_gene: TRBJ1-5; v_gene: TRBV21-1; CDR3nt: TGTGCCAGCAGGGGACAGGGTCAGCCCCAGCATTTT; CDR3aa: CASRGQGQPQHF
abundance: NA; d_gene: TRBD2; j_gene: TRBJ2-2; v_gene: TRBV18; CDR3nt: TGTGCCAGCTCACCACCGGGACTAGCGAGCACCGGGGAGCTGTTTTTT; CDR3aa: CASSPPGLASTGELFF
abundance: NA; d_gene: TRBD1; j_gene: TRBJ1-3; v_gene: TRBV2; CDR3nt: TGTGCCAGCAGTGCCCCGACAGGGCCGGGAAACACCATATATTTT; CDR3aa: CASSAPTGPGNTIYF
abundance: NA; d_gene: TRBD1; j_gene: TRBJ1-1; v_gene: TRBV29-1; CDR3nt: TGCAGCGTCAGGGCAGGGGGCGCGCTGGCTTTCTTT; CDR3aa: CSVRAGGALAFF
abundance: NA; d_gene: NA; j_gene: TRBJ2-1; v_gene: TRBV3-1/TRBV3-2; CDR3nt: TGTGCCAGCAGCCAAGCTGGCACAGACTCCTACAATGAGCAGTTCTTC; CDR3aa: CASSQAGTDSYNEQFF
abundance: NA; d_gene: NA; j_gene: TRBJ1-1; v_gene: TRBV19; CDR3nt: TGTGCCAGTACCGAGGGGGGGGGCACTGAAGCTTTCTTT; CDR3aa: CASTEGGGTEAFF
abundance: NA; d_gene: NA; j_gene: TRBJ2-7; v_gene: TRBV28; CDR3nt: TGTGCCACGTTCCCCAGTGGGGGGGCCGAGCAGTACTTC; CDR3aa: CATFPSGGAEQYF
abundance: NA; d_gene: TRBD2; j_gene: TRBJ2-1; v_gene: TRBV13; CDR3nt: TGTGCCAGCAGCTTAGGCGGCGGGGGGCCTCACTACAATGAGCAGTTCTTC; CDR3aa: CASSLGGGGPHYNEQFF
abundance: once; d_gene: NA; j_gene: TRBJ1-5; v_gene: TRBV18; CDR3nt: TGTGCCAGCTCACAATCGGGATCACAGCCCCAGCATTTT; CDR3aa: CASSQSGSQPQHF
abundance: NA; d_gene: TRBD2; j_gene: TRBJ2-3; v_gene: TRBV11-2; CDR3nt: TGTGCCAGCAGCTTAGGTGGGGGGGTAGCAGATACGCAGTATTTT; CDR3aa: CASSLGGGVADTQYF
abundance: once; d_gene: NA; j_gene: TRBJ2-1; v_gene: TRBV20-1; CDR3nt: TGCAGTGCTAGTTTCGGGAGCTCCTACAATGAGCAGTTCTTC; CDR3aa: CSASFGSSYNEQFF
abundance: NA; d_gene: NA; j_gene: TRBJ1-6; v_gene: TRBV19; CDR3nt: TGTGCCAGTAGTATAGAGGGGGCTTACTCACCCCTCCACTTT; CDR3aa: CASSIEGAYSPLHF
abundance: NA; d_gene: NA; j_gene: TRBJ2-7; v_gene: TRBV2; CDR3nt: TGTGCCAGCAGTGATGGGACTCCTTACGAGCAGTACTTC; CDR3aa: CASSDGTPYEQYF
abundance: NA; d_gene: NA; j_gene: TRBJ1-2; v_gene: TRBV5-4; CDR3nt: TGTGCCAGCAGCTTGTGGGGGGTTGGCGGCTACACCTTC; CDR3aa: CASSLWGVGGYTF
abundance: NA; d_gene: TRBD1; j_gene: TRBJ2-2; v_gene: TRBV29-1; CDR3nt: TGCAGCGCTGGACAGGACGCGAACACCGGGGAGCTGTTTTTT; CDR3aa: CSAGQDANTGELFF
abundance: NA; d_gene: NA; j_gene: TRBJ1-6; v_gene: TRBV27; CDR3nt: TGTGCCAGCAGTTTTGCCCCTCACAGCAACGATTCACCCCTCCACTTT; CDR3aa: CASSFAPHSNDSPLHF
abundance: NA; d_gene: TRBD1; j_gene: TRBJ1-5; v_gene: TRBV6-1; CDR3nt: TGTGCCAGCAAACCAGGGGGATATAGCAATCAGCCCCAGCATTTT; CDR3aa: CASKPGGYSNQPQHF
abundance: NA; d_gene: NA; j_gene: TRBJ2-3; v_gene: TRBV11-3; CDR3nt: TGTGCCAGCAGCTTTCACACAGATACGCAGTATTTT; CDR3aa: CASSFHTDTQYF
abundance: NA; d_gene: TRBD2; j_gene: TRBJ2-1; v_gene: TRBV10-2; CDR3nt: TGCGCCAGCAAAAGCGGCGGGGGGTGGTATGAGCAGTTCTTC; CDR3aa: CASKSGGGWYEQFF
abundance: NA; d_gene: TRBD1; j_gene: TRBJ1-2; v_gene: TRBV9; CDR3nt: TGTGCCAGCAGCGTAGAAGGGACAGGGGTAGGCTACACCTTC; CDR3aa: CASSVEGTGVGYTF
abundance: NA; d_gene: TRBD1; j_gene: TRBJ2-1; v_gene: TRBV9; CDR3nt: TGTGCCAGCAGCTTACGGACAGGGCCCAACAATGAGCAGTTCTTC; CDR3aa: CASSLRTGPNNEQFF
abundance: NA; d_gene: TRBD2; j_gene: TRBJ2-7; v_gene: TRBV28; CDR3nt: TGTGCCAGCAGTCCACCGGGGGGGGGTGAGAAAAACGAGCAGTACTTC; CDR3aa: CASSPPGGGEKNEQYF
abundance: once; d_gene: TRBD1; j_gene: TRBJ2-7; v_gene: TRBV5-1; CDR3nt: TGCGCCAGCAGCTTACGACAGGGGGCAAGCGAGCAGTACTTC; CDR3aa: CASSLRQGASEQYF
abundance: once; d_gene: NA; j_gene: TRBJ1-2; v_gene: TRBV13; CDR3nt: TGTGCCAGCAGCCCCCTGGGGGGGGGTTCCTATGGCTACACCTTC; CDR3aa: CASSPLGGGSYGYTF
abundance: NA; d_gene: NA; j_gene: TRBJ1-1; v_gene: TRBV9; CDR3nt: TGTGCCAGCAGCGTAGACGAGGGCGCTGAAGCTTTCTTT; CDR3aa: CASSVDEGAEAFF
abundance: NA; d_gene: NA; j_gene: TRBJ1-2; v_gene: TRBV6-5; CDR3nt: TGTGCCAGCAGGGGAACAGGTGTCGCTAACTATGGCTACACCTTC; CDR3aa: CASRGTGVANYGYTF
abundance: NA; d_gene: NA; j_gene: TRBJ2-7; v_gene: TRBV29-1; CDR3nt: TGCAGCGTTGGGGCCAGCTCCTACGAGCAGTACTTC; CDR3aa: CSVGASSYEQYF
abundance: once; d_gene: NA; j_gene: TRBJ2-1; v_gene: TRBV7-7; CDR3nt: TGTGCTAGCAGCTTAGGGGGGGGAGATGAGCAGTTCTTC; CDR3aa: CASSLGGGDEQFF
abundance: NA; d_gene: NA; j_gene: TRBJ2-7; v_gene: TRBV5-8; CDR3nt: TGTGCCAGCAGTTATCGAGACCGACTTTACGAGCAGTACTTC; CDR3aa: CASSYRDRLYEQYF
abundance: NA; d_gene: NA; j_gene: TRBJ1-1; v_gene: TRBV5-6; CDR3nt: TGTGCCAGCAGCTTGCGGGATTTTAGAGGAGCGACTGAAGCTTTCTTT; CDR3aa: CASSLRDFRGATEAFF
abundance: NA; d_gene: NA; j_gene: TRBJ1-1; v_gene: TRBV6-1; CDR3nt: TGTGCCAGCAGTGAATGGGGGGAGACCGAAGCTTTCTTT; CDR3aa: CASSEWGETEAFF
abundance: NA; d_gene: NA; j_gene: TRBJ1-6; v_gene: TRBV11-2; CDR3nt: TGTGCCAGCAGCTTAAGTAGCTCCTATAATTCACCCCTCCACTTT; CDR3aa: CASSLSSSYNSPLHF
abundance: many; d_gene: TRBD1; j_gene: TRBJ1-5; v_gene: TRBV5-8; CDR3nt: TGTGCCAGCAGCTCCCGACAGGGCGGCAATCAGCCCCAGCATTTT; CDR3aa: CASSSRQGGNQPQHF
abundance: NA; d_gene: NA; j_gene: TRBJ1-3; v_gene: TRBV5-1; CDR3nt: TGCGCCAGCAGCTTGGGGGGCCCCAGGGCCCCTGGAAACACCATATATTTT; CDR3aa: CASSLGGPRAPGNTIYF
abundance: NA; d_gene: TRBD2; j_gene: TRBJ2-2; v_gene: TRBV11-2; CDR3nt: TGTGCCAGCAGCTCCTGGACTAGCGGGGGGGCGAACACCGGGGAGCTGTTTTTT; CDR3aa: CASSSWTSGGANTGELFF
abundance: NA; d_gene: NA; j_gene: TRBJ2-3; v_gene: TRBV6-5; CDR3nt: TGTGCCAGCAGTTACAGCGACTCCCTCAGCACAGATACGCAGTATTTT; CDR3aa: CASSYSDSLSTDTQYF
abundance: NA; d_gene: NA; j_gene: TRBJ1-6; v_gene: TRBV3-1/TRBV3-2; CDR3nt: TGTGCCAGCAGCCCCACAGTCAGGCAGCTAAATTCACCCCTCCACTTT; CDR3aa: CASSPTVRQLNSPLHF
abundance: NA; d_gene: NA; j_gene: TRBJ2-3; v_gene: TRBV5-6; CDR3nt: TGTGCCAGCAGCTTGGTGGGGCCAGATACGCAGTATTTT; CDR3aa: CASSLVGPDTQYF
abundance: NA; d_gene: TRBD1; j_gene: TRBJ2-1; v_gene: TRBV24-1; CDR3nt: TGTGCCACCAGTGCGACTCCCGGGACAGTGTCGTATGAGCAGTTCTTC; CDR3aa: CATSATPGTVSYEQFF
abundance: NA; d_gene: NA; j_gene: TRBJ2-1; v_gene: TRBV29-1; CDR3nt: TGCAGCGTTGAAGACAGGCCAACTTACAATGAGCAGTTCTTC; CDR3aa: CSVEDRPTYNEQFF
abundance: NA; d_gene: TRBD1; j_gene: TRBJ1-4; v_gene: TRBV11-2; CDR3nt: TGTGCCAGCAGCTTGAACGGACAGGATCCTAATGAAAAACTGTTTTTT; CDR3aa: CASSLNGQDPNEKLFF
abundance: NA; d_gene: TRBD1; j_gene: TRBJ1-1; v_gene: TRBV19; CDR3nt: TGTGCCAGTAACAGGGGAGGCATGAACACTGAAGCTTTCTTT; CDR3aa: CASNRGGMNTEAFF
abundance: NA; d_gene: TRBD1; j_gene: TRBJ1-2; v_gene: TRBV5-4; CDR3nt: TGTGCCAGCAGCCCGCGGACAGGGGTGGACTATGGCTACACCTTC; CDR3aa: CASSPRTGVDYGYTF
abundance: NA; d_gene: NA; j_gene: TRBJ2-6; v_gene: TRBV7-2; CDR3nt: TGTGCCAGCAGCCGGTGGTGGGACTGGCTATCTGGGGCCAACGTCCTGACTTTC; CDR3aa: CASSRWWDWLSGANVLTF
abundance: NA; d_gene: NA; j_gene: TRBJ2-3; v_gene: TRBV29-1; CDR3nt: TGCAGCGGCGACGATTGGGCGGATACGCAGTATTTT; CDR3aa: CSGDDWADTQYF
abundance: NA; d_gene: TRBD2; j_gene: TRBJ2-7; v_gene: TRBV5-1; CDR3nt: TGCGCCAGCAGCCAGGGACTAGCGGGGGGAAGGATCTCCTACGAGCAGTACTTC; CDR3aa: CASSQGLAGGRISYEQYF
abundance: NA; d_gene: NA; j_gene: TRBJ1-5; v_gene: TRBV24-1; CDR3nt: TGTGCCACCAGTGATCCCGGTACCACGGCCCAGCATTTT; CDR3aa: CATSDPGTTAQHF
abundance: once; d_gene: TRBD2; j_gene: TRBJ2-3; v_gene: TRBV29-1; CDR3nt: TGCAGCGTTGAAAAGACTAGCGGGGGGGCTGCAGATACGCAGTATTTT; CDR3aa: CSVEKTSGGAADTQYF
abundance: NA; d_gene: TRBD1; j_gene: TRBJ1-3; v_gene: TRBV6-5; CDR3nt: TGTGCCAGCAGTTACCCCGGACAGGGGGTAAACACCATATATTTT; CDR3aa: CASSYPGQGVNTIYF
abundance: NA; d_gene: TRBD2; j_gene: TRBJ2-7; v_gene: TRBV6-5; CDR3nt: TGTGCCAGCAGTCTTAGCGGGATCGGCTACGAGCAGTACTTC; CDR3aa: CASSLSGIGYEQYF
abundance: once; d_gene: NA; j_gene: TRBJ1-1; v_gene: TRBV6-5; CDR3nt: TGTGCCAGCAGCCGGGACACTGAAGCTTTCTTT; CDR3aa: CASSRDTEAFF
abundance: NA; d_gene: TRBD1; j_gene: TRBJ1-1; v_gene: TRBV6-2/TRBV6-3; CDR3nt: TGTGCCAGCAGTCACAGGGGGTTTACTGAAGCTTTCTTT; CDR3aa: CASSHRGFTEAFF
abundance: NA; d_gene: TRBD1; j_gene: TRBJ2-5; v_gene: TRBV19; CDR3nt: TGTGCCAGTAGTATTACCGGGACAGGGGACGAGACCCAGTACTTC; CDR3aa: CASSITGTGDETQYF
abundance: NA; d_gene: NA; j_gene: TRBJ1-1; v_gene: TRBV6-1; CDR3nt: TGTGCCAGCAGTGACGGATACGAGCGCGGGGGAGGAGCTTTCTTT; CDR3aa: CASSDGYERGGGAFF
abundance: NA; d_gene: NA; j_gene: TRBJ2-1; v_gene: TRBV7-6; CDR3nt: TGTGCCAGCAGCTTAGAGGCGGTAGTTGAGGGTGAGCAGTTCTTC; CDR3aa: CASSLEAVVEGEQFF